This TCR beta chain was sequenced during a study of T cell repertoires in cytomegalovirus infection. Study at large: Both recently identified HLA-C-restricted and well-studied HLA-B-restricted CMV epitopes were used in the study. From public TCR beta signatures came an indication of both CMV infection and matching HLA type.

The CDR3 spans 17 residues. Deletions cut 5 bases from V and 5 bases from J, with 24 bases between. Germline V gene data show CDR1 as SEHNR and CDR2 as FQNEAQ (reference sequence). Via MiXCR, TCRdb re-called the reads, giving one row per CDR3 protein. In the table there are around 540,000 distinct CDR3 sequences, 25% to 35% of which are singletons. Details on this clonotype: Its target is unknown.

General observations from the study: CMV-specific HLA-C-restricted TCR beta clonotypes dominated the ex vivo response.

This TCR was sampled from a human donor in good health (CMV status not recorded). Some clones in this sample may be carry-over from other donors' samples. The chain carries TRBV7-9 and TRBJ1-2; D may be TRBD1 (5 bases). Sequencing was performed on cultured PBMCs, taken from culture after CMV antigen stimulation. CDR3 protein: CASSHPPRTQGSYGYTF. As DNA, the CDR3 is TGTGCCAGCAGCCATCCGCCTCGCACGCAGGGATCTTATGGCTACACCTTC.